The entry below describes one T cell receptor beta chain. This clonotype was seen ten or more times. The target of this receptor is not known. No per-base quality is available; no much larger clone lies one base away. This record belongs to a study of T cell repertoires in cytomegalovirus infection (dated by TCRdb to about 2019). In terms of the full investigation: Because public TCR beta signatures pointed to carriage of CMV infection together with the matching HLA type, the HLA type of each donor mattered for the analysis. General conclusions and limits of the study: In the ex vivo response, HLA-C-restricted CMV-specific TCR beta clonotypes were dominant, and in two of eight donors the single most frequent clonotype came from this HLA-C-restricted group. In both this cohort and an independent roughly 330-donor cohort, the cumulative frequency of public TCR beta family members distinguished carriers of CMV infection plus the relevant HLA type.

Sequencing was carried out with an Illumina HiSeq 1500. TCRdb reprocessed the public reads (quality trimming at Q25 with fastp, clone calling with MiXCR) and kept in-frame beta chains. Rows with a matching CDR3 protein are joined into one entry that keeps the most common DNA and genes. This sample lists a few hundred thousand distinct CDR3 sequences; roughly 15% were detected once. The biggest ten clones account for around 12% of the sample. CDR1 MNHEY and CDR2 SVGAGI are derived from the germline V gene. The CDR3 covers 14 residues, taking in both the cysteine and the phenylalanine. Only the CDR3 part of the read is kept: 42 bases, read in frame from the first base. Between the V and J ends, shortened by 4 bases and 4 bases respectively, the junction contains 13 bases.

The chain is encoded by TRBV6-5 joined to TRBJ1-1, and TRBD1 may be the D gene, going by 6 matching bases. Sequenced material: PBMCs. The clonotype comes from a human donor in good health (CMV status not recorded). Some clones in this sample may be carry-over from other donors' samples. The CDR3 loop reads CASSSGEAATEAFF. The sequenced DNA is TGTGCCAGCAGTTCAGGGGAAGCGGCCACTGAAGCTTTCTTT.